The 2 T cell receptor beta chains reported below all come from one sample, sequenced in a study of memory CD4+ T cells and cytomegalovirus serostatus. Single viable CD3+CD4+CD8-CD45RO+ cells were sorted as the memory CD4+ T cells. Data came from immunoSEQ multiplex PCR; TCRdb stores just in-frame clones and leaves some out. The repertoire holds 20,000 to 30,000 clones, roughly 75% seen once, with roughly 0.99% in the top ten. The sample consisted of memory CD4+ T cells from blood. All receptors derive from an adult in good health and CMV-seronegative.

The J gene is TRBJ1-6, the V gene TRBV27; maybe TRBD1 (6 bases). V lost 7 bases and J 7 bases, leaving 17 bases between the germline ends. Germline V gene lookup returns CDR1 MNHEY and CDR2 SMNVEV (reference sequence). The CDR3 loop spans 15 amino acids. CDR3 protein: CASTSSQQGNSPLHF. Written as DNA, the CDR3 is TGTGCCAGCACCTCTTCCCAACAGGGAAATTCACCCCTCCACTTT.

This chain uses TRBV5-1 with TRBJ2-5, with 10 positions matching TRBD2. CDR1 and CDR2 from the germline V gene are SGHRS and YFSETQ. The CDR3 length is 15 residues. J was trimmed by 1 base and V by 1 base; bases with no gene match: 1. The CDR3 region is CASSLRLAGQETQYF. The CDR3 bases are TGCGCCAGCAGCTTGAGACTAGCGGGCCAAGAGACCCAGTACTTC.